This record covers a single T cell receptor beta chain. This table comes from immunoSEQ multiplex PCR, and its TCRdb copy is limited to in-frame clones, with some not included. The repertoire includes about 160,000 clones, about 90% of them detected once, and nearly 5% sits in the top ten. This sample is part of a study of blood T cell repertoires in COVID-19. Looked up from germline, CDR1 is KGHSH and CDR2 is LQKENI. Trimming removed 3 bases from V and 7 bases from J, with 12 bases in between. The length of the CDR3 is 14 residues. V is TRBV18 and J is TRBJ1-4, with D possibly being TRBD1 (5 bases). The source of this sequence is a young man with COVID-19, enrolled during active disease. Material for sequencing was peripheral blood. The CDR3 DNA reads as TGTGCCAGCTCACCGGGCGGACACGGTGAAAAACTGTTTTTT. Translated: CASSPGGHGEKLFF. The variable domain in full, with the rest retrieved from reference TRBV18 and TRBJ1-4, is NAGVMQNPRHLVRRRGQEARLRCSPMKGHSHVYWYRQLPEEGLKFMVYLQKENIIDESGMPKERFSAEFPKEGPSILRIQQVVRGDSAAYFCASSPGGHGEKLFFGSGTQLSVL.